This T cell receptor (beta chain) derives from a study of T cell responses to AZD1222 COVID-19 vaccine. The CDR3 has 15 residues. Looked up from germline, CDR1 is MGHRA and CDR2 is YSYEKL. The V and J ends lost 3 bases and 5 bases respectively, with 16 bases between them. Whole-study results and caveats: The study found vaccine-associated CD4 TCRs spanning spike, dominant at 160-218 and 743-854. Clonal diversity was possibly underestimated; the donors were predominantly white British and more often female. Seropositive AZD1222 recipients at baseline numbered only 6 or 7.

Produced via immunoSEQ multiplex PCR; TCRdb's table is partial and in-frame only. This sample carries 130,000 or so clones, just under 95% of them seen once, and the ten largest clones take 5.5% to 8%. Points on this clone: The antigen remains undetermined.

The V gene is TRBV4-1, the J gene TRBJ2-5; D may match TRBD1 or TRBD2 (6 bases each). This receptor was identified in an adult in good health. The sequenced sample was peripheral blood, obtained on day 0 of AZD1222 vaccination. CDR3 sequence reads: CASSQLPGGSETQYF. CDR3 bases: TGCGCCAGCAGCCAGCTCCCCGGGGGCTCGGAGACCCAGTACTTC.